This T cell receptor beta chain appears in the sequencing data of a study of control samples from healthy donors and cancer patients. The method was immunoSEQ multiplex PCR; TCRdb's version includes in-frame clones alone and lacks a portion of them. The sample carries 350,000 to 450,000 clones, 80% to 95% recorded once. This CDR3 has 12 amino acids. V was clipped by 6 bases and J by 5 bases, with 10 bases between them. Per germline, CDR1 MDHEN and CDR2 SYDVKM. Sequencing was performed on PBMCs. The clonotype comes from a man aged 40-49 years with head and neck cancer. The rearrangement uses TRBV28 and TRBJ1-2; no definite D call. CDR3 in DNA: TGTGCCAGCAGCCCGCGGGAGTATGGCTACACCTTC. As protein: CASSPREYGYTF.